The 20 T cell receptor beta chains listed next were all sequenced from one sample in a study of blood T cell repertoires in COVID-19. Assay: immunoSEQ multiplex PCR; the TCRdb copy retains only in-frame clones and omits some. The sample yields tens of thousands of clones, around 88% seen once. Specimen: peripheral blood. The source is a man between 60 and 75 years old with acute or convalescent COVID-19.

The rearrangement joins TRBV12-3 or TRBV12-4 to TRBJ1-5; no firm D call. The CDR3 runs 13 residues. V lost 5 bases and J lost 6, with 11 bases in between. The CDR3 protein is CASSGRAGQPQHF. The DNA of the CDR3 is TGTGCCAGCAGTGGGCGAGCCGGTCAGCCCCAGCATTTT.

This chain uses TRBV4-1 with TRBJ1-4, with D unresolved. The germline CDR1 and CDR2 sequences are MGHRA and YSYEKL. V gave up 1 base and J gave up 3 bases, with 6 bases separating them. The CDR3 sequence is 14 residues long. Written as DNA, the CDR3 is TGCGCCAGCAGCCAAGGGCTGGCTAATGAAAAACTGTTTTTT. It translates to CASSQGLANEKLFF.

This clone was observed once. The rearrangement links TRBV6-2 or TRBV6-3 to TRBJ2-7; TRBD1 might be the D (6 bases). The CDR3 is 14 amino acids. Germline CDR1 reads MNHEY; CDR2 reads SVGEGT. Trimming stripped 5 bases from V and 1 base from J, with 12 bases between. CDR3 residues: CASSPRDTSYEQYF. Here the CDR3 DNA reads TGTGCCAGCAGTCCCCGGGACACGTCCTACGAGCAGTACTTC.

V is TRBV7-6 and J is TRBJ2-7; TRBD2 aligns across 10 bases. Per germline, CDR1 SGHVS and CDR2 FNYEAQ. The ends lost 2 bases at V and 6 bases at J; junction bases unmatched: 7. The CDR3 is 15 amino acids. The CDR3 DNA follows: TGTGCCAGCAGCTTAACCAGCGGGAGGGGAAGCGAGCAGTACTTC. As protein: CASSLTSGRGSEQYF.

The gene calls are TRBV12-3 or TRBV12-4 and TRBJ2-7; possibly TRBD1 for D (6 bases). V lost 3 bases and J 3 bases, leaving 9 bases between the germline ends. The CDR3 length is 13 residues. The CDR3 nucleotides are TGTGCCAGCAGTTTCGGCAGGGGCTACGAGCAGTACTTC. Protein: CASSFGRGYEQYF.

This clone is a singleton in its sample. V and J are TRBV5-5 and TRBJ1-1; 9 nucleotides line up with TRBD1. The trim removed 0 bases at V and 4 bases at J, leaving 7 bases unmatched. The CDR3 loop spans 16 amino acids. Germline V CDR1 and CDR2: SGHKS, YYEKEE (reference sequence). DNA for the CDR3: TGTGCCAGCAGCTTGGGGGTAGGACAGGGGAGCACTGAAGCTTTCTTT. Its protein product is CASSLGVGQGSTEAFF. The full variable domain, rest sourced from reference TRBV5-5 and TRBJ1-1, is DAGVTQSPTHLIKTRGQQVTLRCSPISGHKSVSWYQQVLGQGPQFIFQYYEKEERGRGNFPDRFSARQFPNYSSELNVNALLLGDSALYLCASSLGVGQGSTEAFFGQGTRLTVV.

This clone was found once. This chain links TRBV5-4 with TRBJ1-3; tentative D call: TRBD1 (6 bases). Germline CDR1 is SGHNT and CDR2 is YYREEE (reference sequence). Trimming pared 4 bases from V and 1 base from J, leaving 15 bases between. This CDR3 is 16 amino acids long. CDR3 sequence: CASSTQTGRSGNTIYF. Written as DNA, the CDR3 is TGTGCCAGCAGCACCCAGACAGGAAGATCTGGAAACACCATATATTTT.

V usage is TRBV6-6 and J usage is TRBJ2-7; D remains unclear. The germline V gene has CDR1 MNHNY and CDR2 SVGAGI (reference sequence). V lost 0 bases to trimming and J lost 0 bases, with 6 bases between them. The CDR3 extends over 14 amino acids. CDR3 loop: CASSYSENSYEQYF. The CDR3 DNA follows: TGTGCCAGCAGTTACTCTGAGAACTCCTACGAGCAGTACTTC.

This clone was recorded once. V usage is TRBV19 and J usage is TRBJ1-6, with D perhaps matching TRBD1 (6 bases). The V gene's germline CDR1 is LNHDA and CDR2 SQIVND (reference sequence). The CDR3 runs 16 residues. V was shortened by 4 bases and J by 7 bases, with 17 bases between the two germline ends. CDR3 coding DNA: TGTGCCAGTAGTACCCTGACAGGTACCGAAAATTCACCCCTCCACTTT. It codes for CASSTLTGTENSPLHF.

For this clone: The same CDR3 arises from other DNA sequences in this sample as well. This chain connects TRBV2 to TRBJ2-7, with 9 bases fitting TRBD2. After removal of 4 bases from V and 6 bases from J, the junction contained 4 bases not matched to a gene. Germline V CDR1 and CDR2: SNHLY, FYNNEI. This CDR3 comprises 13 residues. The CDR3 DNA is TGTGCCAGCAGTGTAGGACTAGCGACCGAGCAGTACTTC. Its translation: CASSVGLATEQYF.

The rearrangement joins TRBV4-1 to TRBJ2-5; the match to TRBD2 covers 10 bases. J gave up 4 bases and V 4 bases, and 9 bases lay outside the gene matches. The CDR3 loop spans 16 amino acids. Per germline, CDR1 MGHRA and CDR2 YSYEKL. CDR3 DNA sequence: TGCGCCAGCAGCCTCACTAGCGGGATATTGCGAGAGACCCAGTACTTC. As protein: CASSLTSGILRETQYF.

The J gene is TRBJ2-3, the V gene TRBV20-1; 7 bases line up with TRBD1. The CDR3 runs to 14 residues. Trimming at V came to 3 bases and at J to 6 bases, leaving 9 bases not matched to a gene. CDR1 and CDR2 (germline): DFQATT, SNEGSKA (reference sequence). This chain's CDR3 is CSASPGTDWDTQYF. CDR3 nucleotide sequence: TGCAGTGCTAGTCCCGGGACAGATTGGGATACGCAGTATTTT.

The CDR3 loop reads CASSLSGIGNTIYF. The DNA for the CDR3 is TGTGCCAGCAGCTTATCGGGGATTGGAAACACCATATATTTT. The J gene is TRBJ1-3, the V gene TRBV11-3; D is uncertain. This CDR3 has 14 amino acids. CDR1 is SGHNT, CDR2 YENEEA, per germline. The V end was cut by 2 bases, the J end by 3 bases, with 8 bases between. Supplemented by reference TRBV11-3 and TRBJ1-3, the full variable domain reads EAGVVQSPRYKIIEKKQPVAFWCNPISGHNTLYWYLQNLGQGPELLIRYENEEAVDDSQLPKDRFSAERLKGVDSTLKIQPAELGDSAVYLCASSLSGIGNTIYFGEGSWLTVV.

This chain uses TRBV7-8 with TRBJ2-2; D is undetermined. The CDR3 is 12 residues long. Germline loops: CDR1 SGHVS, CDR2 FQNEAQ. V was clipped by 2 bases and J by 6 bases, with 4 bases between them. CDR3 nucleotides: TGTGCCAGCAGCTTAATATCCGGGGAGCTGTTTTTT. Translating gives CASSLISGELFF.

J is TRBJ1-5 and V is TRBV4-2; TRBD1 is a possible D gene (5 bases). The ends were cut back, 1 base at V and 6 bases at J, with 13 bases in the middle. The CDR3 consists of 15 residues. The germline V gene has CDR1 LGHNA and CDR2 YNFKEQ. DNA for the CDR3: TGTGCCAGCAGCCAAGTCGTTGGTGGGGCTCAGCCCCAGCATTTT. It specifies CASSQVVGGAQPQHF.

This rearrangement joins TRBV3-1 (or the pseudogene TRBV3-2) to TRBJ2-3, with a possible D match to TRBD2 (5 bases). Per the germline V gene, CDR1 is LGHDT and CDR2 is YNNKEL (reference sequence). Trimming took 0 bases from V and 2 from J, leaving 12 bases between them. This CDR3 region has 16 residues. The CDR3 spells CASSQEPRTHTDTQYF. For the CDR3, the DNA is TGTGCCAGCAGCCAAGAGCCCAGGACTCACACAGATACGCAGTATTTT.

The chain couples TRBV9 to TRBJ2-7; possible D gene TRBD1, 5 bases. Germline loops: CDR1 SGDLS, CDR2 YYNGEE. This CDR3 is built from 12 residues. V was shortened by 4 bases and J by 3 bases, with 8 bases between the two germline ends. DNA of the CDR3: TGTGCCAGCAGCTCCGACAGCTACGAGCAGTACTTC. It codes for CASSSDSYEQYF.

This chain connects TRBV9 to TRBJ1-3; D remains ambiguous. V was cut by 0 bases and J by 9 bases, with 10 bases left in between. The CDR3 extends over 13 amino acids. Looked up from germline, CDR1 is SGDLS and CDR2 is YYNGEE. CDR3 residues: CASSVGPLATIYF. The CDR3 bases are TGTGCCAGCAGCGTAGGGCCCCTAGCCACCATATATTTT. Full variable domain (remainder filled in from reference TRBV9 and TRBJ1-3): DSGVTQTPKHLITATGQRVTLRCSPRSGDLSVYWYQQSLDQGLQFLIQYYNGEERAKGNILERFSAQQFPDLHSELNLSSLELGDSALYFCASSVGPLATIYFGEGSWLTVV.

The gene calls are TRBV11-2 and TRBJ2-1, with a tentative D call TRBD1 (5 bases). V shed 4 bases and J shed 12 bases, with 16 bases lying between them. Germline CDR1 SGHAT, CDR2 FQNNGV. The CDR3 has 13 amino acids. CDR3: CASSWGAAQRQFF. The DNA for the CDR3 is TGTGCCAGCAGCTGGGGCGCCGCACAAAGGCAGTTCTTC.

The V gene is TRBV3-1 (or the pseudogene TRBV3-2), the J gene TRBJ1-2; D gene ambiguous. Trimming stripped 1 base from V and 1 base from J, with 34 bases between. Germline V lookup: CDR1 LGHDT, CDR2 YNNKEL (reference sequence). The CDR3 length is 23 residues. The CDR3 sequence is CASSQVFGPSSPRAKADNYGYTF. CDR3 nucleotide sequence: TGTGCCAGCAGCCAAGTGTTCGGGCCAAGCAGTCCCCGCGCCAAAGCGGATAACTATGGCTACACCTTC.